This is a list of T cell receptor beta chains from one sample in a study of neurological immune-mediated disorders. TCRdb ran MiXCR on the 5' RACE reads and lists one entry per CDR3 protein. The sample carries some 28,000 distinct CDR3 sequences, more than 6.5% recorded once. The sample comprised PBMCs. The receptors stem from a woman in her fifties or sixties in good health. The CDR3 runs from the conserved cysteine through the conserved F or W. D genes are given only for firm matches. Clone size, where shown, is once, few, many, or a class for clones that have expanded.

>TRBV20-1|TRBJ2-1|many|TRBD1
CSARRQGDEQFF
TGCAGTGCACGAAGACAGGGCGATGAGCAGTTCTTC
>TRBV29-1|TRBJ2-3|few|-
CSVGVCSTDTQYF
TGCAGCGTTGGCGTCTGTAGCACAGATACGCAGTATTTT
>TRBV7-2|TRBJ2-3|many|-
CASSQRVADTQYF
TGTGCCAGCAGCCAACGGGTTGCAGATACGCAGTATTTT
>TRBV29-1|TRBJ2-2|many|TRBD1
CSVSTGDTGELFF
TGCAGCGTCTCAACAGGGGACACCGGGGAGCTGTTTTTT
>TRBV20-1|TRBJ2-4|many|-
CSARDPPGAKNIQYF
TGCAGTGCTAGAGACCCCCCGGGTGCCAAAAACATTCAGTACTTC
>TRBV7-3|TRBJ2-7|many|-
CASSLETAGKAYEQYF
TGTGCCAGCAGCTTAGAAACGGCGGGAAAGGCCTACGAGCAGTACTTC
>TRBV10-3|TRBJ2-7|many|TRBD1
CAISGPGGGDEQYF
TGTGCCATCAGTGGCCCAGGGGGCGGCGACGAGCAGTACTTC
>TRBV20-1|TRBJ2-7|many|-
CSPNWGGNEQYF
TGCAGTCCAAACTGGGGGGGCAACGAGCAGTACTTC
>TRBV5-6|TRBJ2-2|many|-
CASSLEPAGSGELFF
TGTGCCAGCAGCTTGGAGCCGGCGGGATCCGGGGAGCTGTTTTTT
>TRBV5-1|TRBJ1-1|medium-sized|TRBD1
CASSLGDRANTEAFF
TGCGCCAGCAGCTTGGGAGACAGGGCGAACACTGAAGCTTTCTTT
>TRBV7-9|TRBJ2-1|many|-
CASSYPGAGHNEQFF
TGTGCCAGCAGCTACCCGGGAGCTGGCCACAATGAGCAGTTCTTC
>TRBV5-1|TRBJ2-7|many|TRBD2
CASSPGLAGTYEQYF
TGCGCCAGCAGCCCGGGACTAGCGGGAACATACGAGCAGTACTTC
>TRBV12-3/TRBV12-4|TRBJ1-4|many|-
CASTPRGDSEKLFF
TGTGCCAGCACCCCAAGGGGGGATTCTGAAAAACTGTTTTTT
>TRBV12-3/TRBV12-4|TRBJ1-6|many|-
CASSLFVGPSSPLHF
TGTGCCAGCAGTTTGTTTGTAGGGCCTAGTTCACCCCTCCACTTT
>TRBV7-9|TRBJ2-5|many|-
CASSLLALNQETQYF
TGTGCCAGCAGCTTATTAGCGTTGAACCAAGAGACCCAGTACTTC
>TRBV20-1|TRBJ1-1|many|-
CSATRGEFGAFF
TGCAGTGCTACCCGCGGAGAATTCGGAGCTTTCTTT
>TRBV5-1|TRBJ2-7|many|-
CASSLEGSSYEQYF
TGCGCCAGCAGCTTGGAGGGCAGCTCCTACGAGCAGTACTTC
>TRBV5-1|TRBJ2-1|many|TRBD2
CASKLAGANEQFF
TGCGCCAGCAAGCTAGCGGGGGCTAATGAGCAGTTCTTC
>TRBV7-2|TRBJ2-1|many|-
CASSLSLSSYNEQFF
TGTGCCAGCAGCTTATCCTTGAGCTCCTACAATGAGCAGTTCTTC
>TRBV5-6|TRBJ2-2|many|-
CASSLSSSTGELFF
TGTGCCAGCAGCCTCAGTTCGAGCACCGGGGAGCTGTTTTTT
>TRBV2|TRBJ1-6|many|TRBD1
CASSVLGGQENSPLHF
TGTGCCAGCAGTGTGCTAGGGGGACAGGAGAATTCACCCCTCCACTTT
>TRBV4-1|TRBJ2-1|many|TRBD1
CASSRVEDREQFF
TGCGCCAGCAGCCGAGTCGAGGACAGGGAGCAGTTCTTC
>TRBV12-3/TRBV12-4|TRBJ2-7|many|-
CASTRWGHEQYF
TGTGCCAGCACCCGATGGGGGCACGAGCAGTACTTC
>TRBV5-1|TRBJ1-4|many|-
CASSPDTTNEKLFF
TGCGCCAGCAGCCCGGACACAACTAATGAAAAACTGTTTTTT
>TRBV28|TRBJ2-5|many|-
CASSLPLETQYF
TGTGCCAGCAGTTTACCTCTGGAGACCCAGTACTTC
>TRBV12-3/TRBV12-4|TRBJ2-7|many|-
CASSLGLEAYEQYF
TGTGCCAGCAGTTTAGGGCTGGAAGCCTACGAGCAGTACTTC
>TRBV24-1|TRBJ2-3|many|TRBD2
CATSDPLAGVSDTQYF
TGTGCCACCAGTGATCCCTTAGCGGGAGTATCCGATACGCAGTATTTT
>TRBV10-3|TRBJ2-1|many|TRBD2
CASGTSGYNEQFF
TGTGCCAGTGGGACTAGCGGCTACAATGAGCAGTTCTTC
>TRBV28|TRBJ2-7|many|TRBD1
CASREQGATYEQYF
TGTGCCAGCAGGGAACAGGGGGCCACCTACGAGCAGTACTTC
>TRBV27|TRBJ1-4|-|-
CASSWYMGEKLFF
TGTGCCAGCAGCTGGTACATGGGGGAAAAACTGTTTTTT
>TRBV3-1|TRBJ1-3|many|-
CASSQLGVRSGNTIYF
TGTGCCAGCAGCCAATTGGGTGTGAGGTCTGGAAACACCATATATTTT
>TRBV7-2|TRBJ1-1|many|-
CASSLDTLVEAFF
TGTGCCAGCAGCTTAGACACCTTAGTTGAAGCTTTCTTT
>TRBV7-2|TRBJ2-7|many|TRBD2
CASSSPRLAGGRAYEQYF
TGTGCCAGCAGCTCTCCTCGACTAGCGGGAGGGAGAGCCTACGAGCAGTACTTC
>TRBV5-1|TRBJ1-4|many|-
CASRRRLGETNEKLFF
TGCGCCAGCAGGCGACGCCTGGGGGAAACAAATGAAAAACTGTTTTTT
>TRBV24-1|TRBJ1-2|-|-
CATSDLTKGYGYTF
TGTGCCACCAGTGATTTGACCAAGGGCTATGGCTACACCTTC
>TRBV9|TRBJ2-7|many|TRBD1
CASSVGQGAYEQYF
TGTGCCAGCAGCGTCGGACAGGGGGCGTACGAGCAGTACTTC
>TRBV9|TRBJ1-1|many|-
CASSSSAQSATEAFF
TGTGCCAGCAGCTCCAGCGCTCAATCGGCCACTGAAGCTTTCTTT
>TRBV10-3|TRBJ2-7|many|-
CAIAGASGVSYEQYF
TGTGCCATCGCGGGGGCTAGCGGCGTTTCCTACGAGCAGTACTTC
>TRBV20-1|TRBJ1-5|many|-
CSSRREDQPQHF
TGCAGTTCCCGCAGGGAGGATCAGCCCCAGCATTTT